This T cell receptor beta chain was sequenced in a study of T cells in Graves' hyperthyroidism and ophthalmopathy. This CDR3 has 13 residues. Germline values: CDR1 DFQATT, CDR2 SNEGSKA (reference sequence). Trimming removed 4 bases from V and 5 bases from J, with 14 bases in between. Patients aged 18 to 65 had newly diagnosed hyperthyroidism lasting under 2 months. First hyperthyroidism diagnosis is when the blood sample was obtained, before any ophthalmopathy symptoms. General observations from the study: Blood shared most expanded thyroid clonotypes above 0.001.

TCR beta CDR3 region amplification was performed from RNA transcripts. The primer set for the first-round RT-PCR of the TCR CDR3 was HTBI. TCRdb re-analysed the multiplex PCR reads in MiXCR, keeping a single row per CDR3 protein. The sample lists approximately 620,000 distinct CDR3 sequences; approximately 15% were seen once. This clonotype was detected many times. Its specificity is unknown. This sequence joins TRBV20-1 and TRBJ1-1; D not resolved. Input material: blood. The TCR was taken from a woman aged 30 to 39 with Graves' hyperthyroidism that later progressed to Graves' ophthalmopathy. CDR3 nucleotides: TGCAGTGCTATCTACGGCGGAAGAACTGAAGCTTTCTTT. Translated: CSAIYGGRTEAFF.